Listed below are T cell receptor beta chains from one sample, sequenced in a study of blood T cell repertoires in COVID-19. Sequenced by immunoSEQ multiplex PCR; TCRdb stores in-frame clones only, minus some. Of fewer than 250,000 clones in the sample, about 91% were seen once. Material for sequencing was peripheral blood. The receptors derive from a woman between 35 and 50 years old with acute or convalescent COVID-19. CDR3s include the opening cysteine and the closing phenylalanine or tryptophan. The D gene is left open where the match is weak. Clone size is shown for a subset of rows, as once, few, many or a class of expanded clone.

>-|TRBV19|TRBJ1-2|TRBD1
CASSTGQGESGYTF
TGTGCCAGTAGTACCGGACAGGGGGAGAGTGGCTACACCTTC
>once|TRBV27|TRBJ2-3|-
CASSPPYVTDTQYF
TGTGCCAGCAGTCCGCCCTACGTCACAGATACGCAGTATTTT
>-|TRBV19|TRBJ2-5|TRBD1
CASSMPGQGFQETQYF
TGTGCCAGTAGTATGCCGGGACAGGGGTTCCAAGAGACCCAGTACTTC
>-|TRBV9|TRBJ2-3|-
CASSSEASGTDTQYF
TGTGCCAGCAGCTCCGAGGCAAGCGGCACAGATACGCAGTATTTT
>-|TRBV19|TRBJ1-5|TRBD1
CASIPGQGNQPQHF
TGTGCCAGTATTCCGGGACAGGGGAATCAGCCCCAGCATTTT
>-|TRBV20-1|TRBJ2-2|TRBD2
CSASGTSGAGELFF
TGCAGTGCTAGTGGGACTAGCGGCGCCGGGGAGCTGTTTTTT
>-|TRBV15|TRBJ1-2|-
CATSRDVTGYGYTF
TGTGCCACCAGCAGAGATGTTACAGGGTACGGCTACACCTTC
>-|TRBV27|TRBJ2-1|TRBD2
CASSLAGGLWGEQFF
TGTGCCAGCAGTTTAGCGGGGGGGCTATGGGGTGAGCAGTTCTTC
>-|TRBV10-3|TRBJ1-1|-
CAISDLGGGTEAFF
TGTGCCATCAGTGACTTAGGGGGGGGCACTGAAGCTTTCTTT
>-|TRBV7-8|TRBJ2-5|-
CASSLVSGSPQYF
TGTGCCAGCAGCTTAGTATCGGGTTCCCCCCAGTACTTC
>-|TRBV9|TRBJ1-1|-
CASNSFGGNTEAFF
TGTGCCAGCAATTCCTTCGGAGGGAACACTGAAGCTTTCTTT
>-|TRBV24-1|TRBJ1-5|TRBD1
CATSPRTGGNQPQHF
TGTGCCACCAGCCCGCGCACAGGGGGAAATCAGCCCCAGCATTTT
>-|TRBV4-1|TRBJ2-3|-
CASSQGPGGQGQYF
TGCGCCAGCAGCCAAGGGCCGGGGGGCCAGGGTCAGTATTTT
>-|TRBV18|TRBJ2-5|-
CASSPPTGQETQYF
TGTGCCAGCTCACCCCCGACAGGACAAGAGACCCAGTACTTC
>-|TRBV29-1|TRBJ1-4|TRBD1
CSVSTGVYEKLFF
TGCAGCGTTTCTACAGGGGTATATGAAAAACTGTTTTTT
>-|TRBV9|TRBJ1-1|TRBD1
CASSPRQGGMNTEAFF
TGTGCCAGCAGCCCACGACAGGGGGGAATGAACACTGAAGCTTTCTTT
>-|TRBV24-1|TRBJ2-3|TRBD2
CATSKRSGGPISTDTQYF
TGTGCCACCAGTAAGCGCAGCGGGGGCCCTATTAGCACAGATACGCAGTATTTT
>-|TRBV5-6|TRBJ1-3|-
CASSLDRGNTIYF
TGTGCCAGCAGCCTAGACAGGGGAAACACCATATATTTT
>once|TRBV27|TRBJ1-5|TRBD1
CASSPQGGNQPQHF
TGTGCCAGCAGCCCACAGGGGGGCAATCAGCCCCAGCATTTT
>once|TRBV12-3/TRBV12-4|TRBJ2-5|TRBD2
CASSLPGLTQYF
TGTGCCAGCAGTTTGCCGGGACTAACCCAGTACTTC
>-|TRBV2|TRBJ1-5|-
CASSAGVLGNQPQHF
TGTGCCAGCAGTGCGGGGGTCCTGGGCAATCAGCCCCAGCATTTT
>-|TRBV9|TRBJ2-1|-
CASSVVAPAEQFF
TGTGCCAGCAGCGTAGTAGCTCCGGCAGAGCAGTTCTTC
>-|TRBV6-1|TRBJ1-2|TRBD1
CASSDRTGFGYTF
TGTGCCAGCAGTGACCGGACAGGGTTTGGCTACACCTTC
>-|TRBV7-8|TRBJ1-5|TRBD1
CASSLSNRGLNQPQHF
TGTGCCAGCAGCTTATCCAACAGGGGGCTTAATCAGCCCCAGCATTTT
>-|TRBV19|TRBJ2-1|TRBD2
CASRPTSGATYNEQFF
TGTGCCAGTAGACCGACTAGCGGGGCCACCTACAATGAGCAGTTCTTC
>-|TRBV7-2|TRBJ1-6|-
CASSSGMRGLTNSPLHF
TGTGCCAGCAGCTCTGGTATGCGGGGGCTGACGAATTCACCCCTCCACTTT
>-|TRBV4-1|TRBJ1-2|-
CASSHQVYGYTF
TGCGCCAGCAGCCATCAGGTCTATGGCTACACCTTC
>-|TRBV25-1|TRBJ1-4|TRBD1
CASSESVHDRGNEKLFF
TGTGCCAGCAGTGAATCCGTGCACGACAGGGGGAATGAAAAACTGTTTTTT
>-|TRBV19|TRBJ1-2|-
CASSIDHDSTYGYTF
TGTGCCAGTAGTATAGATCACGACAGCACTTATGGCTACACCTTC
>-|TRBV7-2|TRBJ2-2|-
CASSLLGQGGTGELFF
TGTGCCAGCAGCTTGCTTGGACAGGGAGGGACCGGGGAGCTGTTTTTT
>-|TRBV5-8|TRBJ2-3|TRBD1
CASSSGQVLTDTQYF
TGTGCCAGCAGCTCCGGACAGGTCCTCACAGATACGCAGTATTTT
>-|TRBV19|TRBJ1-6|-
CASSMAGRGDNSPLHF
TGTGCCAGTAGTATGGCAGGCCGGGGAGATAATTCACCCCTCCACTTT
>-|TRBV21-1|TRBJ2-4|-
CASSKGLGGAKGIQYF
TGTGCCAGCAGCAAGGGGTTAGGGGGGGCCAAAGGCATTCAGTACTTC
>-|TRBV4-1|TRBJ2-3|-
CASSQYLRGSTDTQYF
TGCGCCAGCAGCCAATATCTCCGGGGAAGCACAGATACGCAGTATTTT
>-|TRBV19|TRBJ1-5|-
CATSSRPGSNQPQHF
TGTGCCACCTCGAGCCGCCCAGGGAGCAATCAGCCCCAGCATTTT
>once|TRBV5-1|TRBJ1-2|-
CASSSGQFYGYTF
TGCGCCAGCAGCTCAGGACAGTTCTATGGCTACACCTTC
>-|TRBV19|TRBJ2-1|TRBD1
CASTLGTGDYNEQFF
TGTGCCAGTACCCTGGGGACAGGGGACTACAATGAGCAGTTCTTC
>-|TRBV3-1/TRBV3-2|TRBJ1-1|TRBD1
CASSQDPQGAGTEAFF
TGTGCCAGCAGCCAAGACCCGCAGGGGGCAGGAACTGAAGCTTTCTTT
>-|TRBV15|TRBJ2-3|TRBD2
CATSRGRRASGRDTQYF
TGTGCCACCAGCAGAGGAAGGAGGGCTAGCGGGAGGGATACGCAGTATTTT
>-|TRBV7-9|TRBJ1-2|TRBD1
CASSFPWTGNPSNYGYTF
TGTGCCAGCAGCTTTCCATGGACAGGGAACCCCTCTAACTATGGCTACACCTTC
>-|TRBV5-1|TRBJ1-2|TRBD1
CASSWTGDDYGYTF
TGCGCCAGCAGCTGGACAGGGGACGACTATGGCTACACCTTC
>-|TRBV30|TRBJ1-4|-
CACTAPPNEKLFF
TGTGCCTGTACTGCTCCTCCGAATGAAAAACTGTTTTTT
>-|TRBV9|TRBJ2-1|-
CASSSHLSVEQFF
TGTGCCAGCAGCTCCCACCTTTCAGTAGAGCAGTTCTTC
>-|TRBV29-1|TRBJ2-1|TRBD2
CSVRTSGGNEQFF
TGCAGCGTGAGGACTAGCGGGGGCAATGAGCAGTTCTTC
>-|TRBV5-4|TRBJ2-3|-
CASSEITSTDTQYF
TGTGCCAGCAGCGAGATAACTAGCACAGATACGCAGTATTTT
>-|TRBV30|TRBJ2-2|-
CAWSVSGAGELFF
TGTGCCTGGAGTGTATCCGGGGCCGGGGAGCTGTTTTTT
>-|TRBV30|TRBJ1-2|-
CAWSVGSNYGYTF
TGTGCCTGGAGTGTTGGGAGCAACTATGGCTACACCTTC
>-|TRBV5-6|TRBJ1-2|-
CASSLTGTYGYTF
TGTGCCAGCAGCTTGACAGGGACCTATGGCTACACCTTC
>-|TRBV5-1|TRBJ1-2|-
CASSFGGNYGYTF
TGCGCCAGCAGCTTCGGGGGGAACTATGGCTACACCTTC
>few|TRBV4-1|TRBJ2-1|TRBD2
CASSQGAGGYNEQFF
TGCGCCAGCAGCCAAGGAGCGGGGGGGTATAATGAGCAGTTCTTC
>-|TRBV18|TRBJ2-3|TRBD1
CASSPAEGATDTQYF
TGTGCCAGCTCACCCGCCGAGGGGGCCACAGATACGCAGTATTTT